The 13 T cell receptor beta chains in this list originate from one sample, sequenced in a study of PD-L1 blockade in urothelial cancer. The protocol was immunoSEQ multiplex PCR, while the TCRdb copy is restricted to in-frame clones and leaves out a portion. The data contain over 100,000 clones, about 91% of them singletons. Time point meaning: peripheral blood 6 weeks after treatment start. The sequencing used PBMCs, collected around atezolizumab (anti-PD-L1) treatment. These receptors were collected from a man aged 55 to 69 with urothelial cancer.

The chain employs TRBV30 and TRBJ2-1; possible D gene TRBD2, 5 bases. Trimming stripped 3 bases from V and 1 base from J, with 7 bases between. This CDR3 has 13 amino acids. Germline lookup yields CDR1 GTSNPN and CDR2 SVGIG (reference sequence). The CDR3 reads CAWRERSYNEQFF. CDR3 nucleotide sequence: TGTGCCTGGAGAGAGCGGTCCTACAATGAGCAGTTCTTC. Variable domain in full (rest from reference TRBV30 and TRBJ2-1): SQTIHQWPATLVQPVGSPLSLECTVEGTSNPNLYWYRQAAGRGLQLLFYSVGIGQISSEVPQNLSASRPQDRQFILSSKKLLLSDSGFYLCAWRERSYNEQFFGPGTRLTVL.

The chain uses TRBV11-2 and TRBJ2-3; no definite D call. The V end lost 2 bases, the J end lost 2 bases, and 8 bases lay between the germline ends. The CDR3 extends over 14 amino acids. Germline V gene lookup returns CDR1 SGHAT and CDR2 FQNNGV. The chain's CDR3 is CASSLSSNTDTQYF. Here the CDR3 DNA reads TGTGCCAGCAGCTTAAGTAGTAACACAGATACGCAGTATTTT.

This clone occurred a few times. The chain has TRBV6-1 and TRBJ2-4, with D possibly being TRBD1 (5 bases). From germline, CDR1 is MNHNS and CDR2 SASEGT. V dropped 3 bases and J dropped 1 base, with 13 bases sitting between them. The CDR3 is 16 amino acids. CDR3 nucleotide sequence: TGTGCCAGCAGTGACCTCGGACACTCGGCCAAAAACATTCAGTACTTC. Amino acid sequence: CASSDLGHSAKNIQYF.

The chain combines TRBV19 with TRBJ1-5; 8 bases are shared with TRBD1. CDR3 length equals 18 residues. V was pared by 2 bases and J by 4 bases, with 13 bases of the junction left unmatched. Germline CDR1 and CDR2: LNHDA and SQIVND (reference sequence). The CDR3 protein is CASSISFPAGGENQPQHF. Here the CDR3 DNA reads TGTGCCAGTAGTATATCGTTTCCGGCAGGGGGCGAGAATCAGCCCCAGCATTTT. The whole variable domain, remainder taken from reference TRBV19 and TRBJ1-5, is DGGITQSPKYLFRKEGQNVTLSCEQNLNHDAMYWYRQDPGQGLRLIYYSQIVNDFQKGDIAEGYSVSREKKESFPLTVTSAQKNPTAFYLCASSISFPAGGENQPQHFGDGTRLSIL.

The J gene is TRBJ1-2, the V gene TRBV13; D remains ambiguous. The CDR3 extends over 13 amino acids. Germline assignment: CDR1 PRHDT and CDR2 FYEKMQ (reference sequence). The V end was cut by 2 bases, the J end by 3 bases, with 7 bases between. The chain's CDR3 is CASSLTGYYGYTF. As DNA, the CDR3 is TGTGCCAGCAGCTTAACCGGGTACTATGGCTACACCTTC.

V is TRBV5-1 and J is TRBJ2-7, with 10 bases matching TRBD1. The V segment lost 9 bases and the J segment 1 base; nucleotides outside the gene matches: 16. CDR3 size: 17 residues. Germline V lookup: CDR1 SGHRS, CDR2 YFSETQ. As DNA, the CDR3 is TGCGCCAACCCTGAAGGAAACGACAGGGGGCTTTCCTACGAGCAGTACTTC. Encoded protein: CANPEGNDRGLSYEQYF. Variable domain in full (rest from reference TRBV5-1 and TRBJ2-7): KAGVTQTPRYLIKTRGQQVTLSCSPISGHRSVSWYQQTPGQGLQFLFEYFSETQRNKGNFPGRFSGRQFSNSRSEMNVSTLELGDSALYLCANPEGNDRGLSYEQYFGPGTRLTVT.

The V gene is TRBV5-4, the J gene TRBJ2-3, with D perhaps TRBD1 (6 bases). The germline CDR1 and CDR2 sequences are SGHNT and YYREEE (reference sequence). CDR3 size: 13 residues. Trimming cost V 5 bases and J 1 base, with 8 bases left between them. CDR3 sequence (DNA): TGTGCCAGCAGACAGGGAGGCACAGATACGCAGTATTTT. Translation gives CASRQGGTDTQYF.

The chain employs TRBV9 and TRBJ1-1; D perhaps matches TRBD1 (5 bases). V lost 0 bases to trimming and J lost 0 bases, with 9 bases between them. The CDR3 has 15 amino acids. Germline loops: CDR1 SGDLS, CDR2 YYNGEE. The CDR3 is CASSVGGGVNTEAFF. CDR3 bases: TGTGCCAGCAGCGTAGGGGGAGGGGTGAACACTGAAGCTTTCTTT.

The chain has TRBV4-2 and TRBJ2-3; D is uncertain. Trimming took 0 bases from V and 2 from J, leaving 12 bases between them. Germline V gene sequence: CDR1 LGHNA, CDR2 YNFKEQ. The CDR3 spans 16 residues. In DNA, the CDR3 is TGTGCCAGCAGCCAAGAGGGTAGCCCCACCACAGATACGCAGTATTTT. This sequence encodes CASSQEGSPTTDTQYF.

V is TRBV4-3 and J is TRBJ2-2; a possible D gene is TRBD2 (5 bases). Per the germline V gene, CDR1 is LGHNA and CDR2 is YSLEER. Trimming pared 1 base from V and 1 base from J, leaving 10 bases between. The CDR3 sequence is 16 residues long. This CDR3 is CASSQASGKNTGELFF. DNA of the CDR3: TGCGCCAGCAGCCAAGCAAGCGGAAAGAACACCGGGGAGCTGTTTTTT.

This chain links TRBV7-8 with TRBJ1-4; D is ambiguous. The CDR3 contains 12 residues. V was cut by 3 bases and J by 8 bases, with 7 bases left in between. From germline, CDR1 is SGHVS and CDR2 FQNEAQ. The CDR3 coding sequence is TGTGCCAGCAGCTTCGGCGGGGAAAAACTGTTTTTT. It codes for CASSFGGEKLFF. Full variable domain (outside the CDR3, taken from reference TRBV7-8 and TRBJ1-4): GAGVSQSPRYKVAKRGQDVALRCDPISGHVSLFWYQQALGQGPEFLTYFQNEAQLDKSGLPSDRFFAERPEGSVSTLKIQRTQQEDSAVYLCASSFGGEKLFFGSGTQLSVL.

The chain has TRBV19 and TRBJ1-5; TRBD1 aligns across 8 bases. V lost 11 bases to trimming and J lost 5 bases; unmatched junction nucleotides: 8. This CDR3 contains 13 residues. Germline V lookup: CDR1 LNHDA, CDR2 SQIVND (reference sequence). The CDR3: CASTGGRYQPQHF. The CDR3 bases are TGTGCCTCTACAGGGGGACGGTATCAGCCCCAGCATTTT.

This rearrangement joins TRBV27 to TRBJ2-3, with D uncertain. CDR3 length: 14 amino acids. Germline assignment: CDR1 MNHEY and CDR2 SMNVEV (reference sequence). V lost 3 bases to trimming and J lost 4 bases, with 11 bases between them. In DNA form, the CDR3 reads TGTGCCAGCAGTTTTAGCCGGGTGGCAGATACGCAGTATTTT. Its protein product is CASSFSRVADTQYF.